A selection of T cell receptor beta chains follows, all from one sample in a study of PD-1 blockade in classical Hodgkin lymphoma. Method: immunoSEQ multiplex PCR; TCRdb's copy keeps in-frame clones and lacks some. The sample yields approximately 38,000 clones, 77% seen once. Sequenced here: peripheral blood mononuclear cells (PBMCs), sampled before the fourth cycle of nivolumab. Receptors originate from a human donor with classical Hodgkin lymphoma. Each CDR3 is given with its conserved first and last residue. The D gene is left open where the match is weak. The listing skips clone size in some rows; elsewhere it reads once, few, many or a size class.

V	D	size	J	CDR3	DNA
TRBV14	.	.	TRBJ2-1	CASSQERVEQFF	TGTGCCAGCAGCCAAGAACGAGTTGAGCAGTTCTTC
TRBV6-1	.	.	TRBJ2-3	CASGIRDRRTDTQYF	TGTGCCAGCGGGATAAGAGACCGACGCACAGATACGCAGTATTTT
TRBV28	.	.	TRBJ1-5	CASSFEGIGNQPQHF	TGTGCCAGCAGTTTTGAGGGCATAGGCAATCAGCCCCAGCATTTT
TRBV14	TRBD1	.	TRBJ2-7	CASSQVGRRDRSYEQYF	TGTGCCAGCAGCCAAGTGGGGCGACGGGACAGGAGCTACGAGCAGTACTTC
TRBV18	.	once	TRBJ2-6	CASSPRGQLSGANVLTF	TGTGCCAGCTCACCGAGAGGACAGCTCTCTGGGGCCAACGTCCTGACTTTC
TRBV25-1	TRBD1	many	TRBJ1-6	CASSDRDRVNSPLHF	TGTGCCAGCAGTGACCGGGACAGGGTGAATTCACCCCTCCACTTT
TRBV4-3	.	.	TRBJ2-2	CASSHSRTVRNTGELFF	TGCGCCAGCAGCCATTCTCGGACAGTTCGAAACACCGGGGAGCTGTTTTTT
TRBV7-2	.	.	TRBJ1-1	CASTLYGRTEAFF	TGTGCCAGCACCCTATACGGGAGAACTGAAGCTTTCTTT
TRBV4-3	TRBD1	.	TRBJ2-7	CASSQETGQGYEQYF	TGCGCCAGCAGCCAGGAAACGGGACAGGGCTACGAGCAGTACTTC
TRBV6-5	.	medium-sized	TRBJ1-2	CASSYSSTAAYGYTF	TGTGCCAGCAGTTATTCTTCGACAGCTGCCTATGGCTACACCTTC
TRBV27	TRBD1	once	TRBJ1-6	CASRLQGRSPLHF	TGTGCCAGCAGACTACAGGGGCGATCACCCCTCCACTTT
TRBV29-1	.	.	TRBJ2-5	CSVWGNIQETQYF	TGCAGCGTCTGGGGGAACATTCAAGAGACCCAGTACTTC
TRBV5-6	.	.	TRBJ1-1	CASSLIGRNTEAFF	TGTGCCAGCAGCTTGATTGGTAGGAACACTGAAGCTTTCTTT
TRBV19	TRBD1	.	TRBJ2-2	CASGQGGPGELFF	TGTGCCAGCGGACAGGGAGGACCCGGGGAGCTGTTTTTT
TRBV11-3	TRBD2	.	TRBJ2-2	CASSLVLAGTGELFF	TGTGCCAGCAGCTTAGTACTAGCGGGCACCGGGGAGCTGTTTTTT
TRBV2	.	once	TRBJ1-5	CASSGNENQPQHF	TGTGCCAGCAGTGGGAACGAAAATCAGCCCCAGCATTTT
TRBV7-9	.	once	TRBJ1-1	CASSLAVLVGGNTEAFF	TGTGCCAGCAGCTTAGCTGTTCTCGTTGGGGGGAACACTGAAGCTTTCTTT
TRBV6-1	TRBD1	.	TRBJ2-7	CASSGTGQGDKYEQYF	TGTGCCAGCAGTGGTACCGGACAGGGGGACAAGTACGAGCAGTACTTC
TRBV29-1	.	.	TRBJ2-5	CSVERGGAETQYF	TGCAGCGTTGAAAGAGGGGGGGCGGAGACCCAGTACTTC
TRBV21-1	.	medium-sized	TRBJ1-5	CASSLEGGQPQHF	TGTGCCAGCAGCTTGGAGGGGGGTCAGCCCCAGCATTTT
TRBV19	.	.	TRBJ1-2	CASSIVAGRGYTF	TGTGCCAGTAGTATAGTAGCGGGCCGGGGCTACACCTTC
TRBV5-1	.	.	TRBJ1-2	CASSLRSGTEFSYYGYTF	TGCGCCAGCAGCTTGAGGTCCGGGACGGAATTTTCTTACTATGGCTACACCTTC
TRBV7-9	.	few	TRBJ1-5	CASSLGDQPQHF	TGTGCCAGCAGCTTAGGTGATCAGCCCCAGCATTTT
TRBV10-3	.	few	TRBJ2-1	CAISEGTSSYNEQFF	TGTGCCATCAGTGAAGGGACGAGCTCCTACAATGAGCAGTTCTTC
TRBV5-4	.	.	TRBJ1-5	CASSEGGHQPQHF	TGTGCCAGCAGCGAGGGGGGTCATCAGCCCCAGCATTTT
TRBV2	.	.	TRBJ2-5	CASSQGSLLETQYF	TGTGCCAGCAGTCAGGGGTCCCTTTTGGAGACCCAGTACTTC
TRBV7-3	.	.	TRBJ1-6	CASSLSSGGMNSPLHF	TGTGCCAGCAGCTTAAGCTCCGGGGGCATGAATTCACCCCTCCACTTT
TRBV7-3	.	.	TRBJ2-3	CASSLGPSPMTQYF	TGTGCCAGCAGCTTAGGTCCTAGTCCTATGACGCAGTATTTT
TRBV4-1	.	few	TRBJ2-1	CASSQRRDSFYNEQFF	TGCGCCAGCAGCCAAAGGAGGGACAGCTTCTACAATGAGCAGTTCTTC
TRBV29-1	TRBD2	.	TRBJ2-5	CSVEGLAGGPQETQYF	TGCAGCGTTGAAGGGTTAGCGGGGGGACCTCAAGAGACCCAGTACTTC
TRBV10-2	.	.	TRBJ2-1	CASSESIFLRNEQFF	TGCGCCAGCAGTGAGTCTATCTTTTTGCGCAATGAGCAGTTCTTC
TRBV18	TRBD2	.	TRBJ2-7	CASSPRLAVNYEQYF	TGTGCCAGCTCACCACGGCTAGCGGTTAACTACGAGCAGTACTTC
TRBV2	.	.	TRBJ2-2	CASNKGVGPGELFF	TGTGCCAGCAACAAAGGGGTGGGCCCCGGGGAGCTGTTTTTT